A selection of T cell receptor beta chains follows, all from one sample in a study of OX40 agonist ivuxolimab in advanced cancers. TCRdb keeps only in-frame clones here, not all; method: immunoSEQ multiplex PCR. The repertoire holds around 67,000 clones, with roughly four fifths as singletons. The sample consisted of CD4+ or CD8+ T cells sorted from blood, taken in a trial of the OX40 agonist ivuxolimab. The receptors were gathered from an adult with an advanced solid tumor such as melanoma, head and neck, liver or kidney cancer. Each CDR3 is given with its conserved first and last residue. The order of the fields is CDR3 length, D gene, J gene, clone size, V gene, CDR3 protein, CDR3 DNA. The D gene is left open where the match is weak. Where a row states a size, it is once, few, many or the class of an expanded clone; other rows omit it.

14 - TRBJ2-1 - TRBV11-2 CASSLALSYNEQFF TGTGCCAGCAGCTTAGCTCTCTCCTACAATGAGCAGTTCTTC
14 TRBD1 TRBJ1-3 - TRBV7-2 CASMGTESGNTIYF TGTGCCAGCATGGGGACAGAGTCTGGAAACACCATATATTTT
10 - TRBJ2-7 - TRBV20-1 CSATSYEQYF TGCAGTGCTACCTCCTACGAGCAGTACTTC
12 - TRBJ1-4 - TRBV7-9 CASSQIREKLFF TGTGCCAGCAGCCAAATCCGTGAAAAACTGTTTTTT
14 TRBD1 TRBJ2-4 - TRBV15 CATSRAGTGDIQYF TGTGCCACCAGCAGAGCCGGGACAGGGGACATTCAGTACTTC
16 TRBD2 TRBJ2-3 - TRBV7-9 CASSLNLAGGTDTQYF TGTGCCAGCAGCTTAAACCTAGCGGGGGGAACAGATACGCAGTATTTT
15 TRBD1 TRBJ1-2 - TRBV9 CASSVGGTGAYGYTF TGTGCCAGCAGCGTAGGGGGGACAGGAGCCTATGGCTACACCTTC
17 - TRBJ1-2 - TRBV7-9 CASSLAGRPSYVSGYTF TGTGCCAGCAGCTTAGCGGGCAGACCCTCCTATGTTTCGGGCTACACCTTC
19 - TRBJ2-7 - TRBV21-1 CASSKKPGGETSGTYEQYF TGTGCCAGCAGCAAAAAACCCGGGGGCGAGACTAGCGGCACCTACGAGCAGTACTTC
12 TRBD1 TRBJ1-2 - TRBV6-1 CACNRGRYGYTF TGTGCCTGCAACAGGGGCCGCTATGGCTACACCTTC
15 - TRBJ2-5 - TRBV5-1 CASSLASPYQETQYF TGCGCCAGCAGCTTGGCTAGCCCGTACCAAGAGACCCAGTACTTC
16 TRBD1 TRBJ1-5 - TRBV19 CATNPRTGGSNQPQHF TGTGCCACTAACCCCAGGACAGGGGGGAGCAATCAGCCCCAGCATTTT
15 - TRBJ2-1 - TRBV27 CASSPARERYNEQFF TGTGCCAGCAGTCCAGCCCGGGAGAGGTACAATGAGCAGTTCTTC
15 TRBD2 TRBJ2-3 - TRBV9 CASSISGGSTDTQYF TGTGCCAGCAGCATTAGCGGGGGGAGCACAGATACGCAGTATTTT
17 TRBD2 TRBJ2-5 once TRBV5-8 CASSRGGTSGSQETQYF TGTGCCAGCAGCCGGGGAGGGACTAGCGGGTCTCAAGAGACCCAGTACTTC
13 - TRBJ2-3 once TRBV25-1 CASSDPQPDTQYF TGTGCCAGCAGTGACCCACAGCCGGATACGCAGTATTTT
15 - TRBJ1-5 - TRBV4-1 CASSPVPGGDQPQHF TGCGCCAGCAGCCCCGTACCTGGCGGGGATCAGCCCCAGCATTTT
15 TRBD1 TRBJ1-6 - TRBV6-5 CASRSDRGRDSPLHF TGTGCCAGCAGATCCGACAGGGGTCGGGATTCACCCCTCCACTTT
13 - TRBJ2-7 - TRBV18 CASSPRQGSEQYF TGTGCCAGCTCACCGAGGCAGGGCTCCGAGCAGTACTTC
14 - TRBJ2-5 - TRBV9 CASSTGGAGQTQYF TGTGCCAGCAGCACTGGGGGGGCCGGGCAGACCCAGTACTTC
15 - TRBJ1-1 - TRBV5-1 CASSGRGPTNTEAFF TGCGCCAGCAGCGGCAGGGGTCCAACGAACACTGAAGCTTTCTTT
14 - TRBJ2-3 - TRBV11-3 CASSFRGSTDTQYF TGTGCCAGCAGCTTTCGGGGCAGCACAGATACGCAGTATTTT
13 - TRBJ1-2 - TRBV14 CASSGYGGNGYTF TGTGCCAGCAGCGGATACGGGGGGAATGGCTACACCTTC
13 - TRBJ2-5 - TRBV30 CAWSGQGRETQYF TGTGCCTGGAGTGGCCAGGGTCGGGAGACCCAGTACTTC
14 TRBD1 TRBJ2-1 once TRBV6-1 CASRAGQGLDEQFF TGTGCCAGCCGGGCGGGACAGGGGCTGGATGAGCAGTTCTTC
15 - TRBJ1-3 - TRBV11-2 CASSLGVFSGNTIYF TGTGCCAGCAGCTTAGGGGTGTTCTCTGGAAACACCATATATTTT
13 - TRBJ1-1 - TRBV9 CASSLTKNTEAFF TGTGCCAGCAGCCTCACCAAGAACACTGAAGCTTTCTTT
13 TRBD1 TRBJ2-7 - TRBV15 CATGDRGSYEQYF TGTGCCACCGGGGACAGGGGGAGTTACGAGCAGTACTTC
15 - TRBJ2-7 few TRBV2 CASYFRSSPSYEQYF TGTGCCAGCTATTTCCGCAGTTCCCCCTCTTACGAGCAGTACTTC
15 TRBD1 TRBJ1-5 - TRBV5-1 CASSDGTDFNQPQHF TGCGCCAGCAGCGACGGGACAGATTTTAATCAGCCCCAGCATTTT
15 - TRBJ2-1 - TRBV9 CASSDNRDIHNEQFF TGTGCCAGCAGCGACAACCGGGACATACACAATGAGCAGTTCTTC
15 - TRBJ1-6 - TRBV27 CASSLREGFSSPLHF TGTGCCAGCAGCCTCAGGGAAGGGTTTAGTTCACCCCTCCACTTT
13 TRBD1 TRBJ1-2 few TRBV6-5 CASSLDRGYGYTF TGTGCCAGCAGTTTGGACAGGGGTTATGGCTACACCTTC
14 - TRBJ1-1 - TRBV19 CASNGAGGYTEAFF TGTGCCAGTAATGGGGCCGGAGGATACACTGAAGCTTTCTTT
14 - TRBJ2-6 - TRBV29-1 CSVEGGSGANVLTF TGCAGCGTTGAGGGCGGCTCTGGGGCCAACGTCCTGACTTTC
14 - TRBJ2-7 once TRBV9 CASSVAPGAYEQYF TGTGCCAGCAGCGTAGCTCCGGGGGCCTACGAGCAGTACTTC
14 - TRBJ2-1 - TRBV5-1 CASSISRGEDEQFF TGCGCCAGCAGCATATCCAGGGGGGAGGATGAGCAGTTCTTC
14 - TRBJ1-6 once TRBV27 CASSLGLRASPLHF TGTGCCAGCAGTTTAGGGCTTCGAGCTTCACCCCTCCACTTT
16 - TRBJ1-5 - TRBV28 CASSLPQRGGNQPQHF TGTGCCAGCAGTTTACCCCAGAGGGGTGGCAATCAGCCCCAGCATTTT
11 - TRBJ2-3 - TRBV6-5 CASSLPDTQYF TGTGCCAGCAGTCTCCCGGATACGCAGTATTTT
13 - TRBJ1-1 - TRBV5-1 CASSLRGNTEAFF TGCGCCAGCAGCTTGAGGGGGAACACTGAAGCTTTCTTT
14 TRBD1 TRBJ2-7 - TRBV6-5 CASTRDRASYEQYF TGTGCCAGCACGCGGGACAGGGCATCCTACGAGCAGTACTTC
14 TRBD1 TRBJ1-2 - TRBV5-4 CASSQGQGLDGYTF TGTGCCAGCAGCCAGGGACAGGGTTTGGATGGCTACACCTTC
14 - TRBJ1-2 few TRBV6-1 CASWGLRFNYGYTF TGTGCCAGCTGGGGGCTCAGGTTTAACTATGGCTACACCTTC
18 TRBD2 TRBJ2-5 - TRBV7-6 CASSLRGLAGGHQETQYF TGTGCCAGCAGCTTAAGGGGACTAGCGGGGGGTCACCAAGAGACCCAGTACTTC
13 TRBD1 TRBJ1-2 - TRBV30 CAWSDRGYYGYTF TGTGCCTGGTCCGACAGGGGGTACTATGGCTACACCTTC
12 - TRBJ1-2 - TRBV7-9 CASSPDNYGYTF TGTGCCAGCAGCCCCGACAACTATGGCTACACCTTC
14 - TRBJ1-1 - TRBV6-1 CASTAGPLNTEAFF TGTGCCAGCACCGCGGGTCCACTGAACACTGAAGCTTTCTTT
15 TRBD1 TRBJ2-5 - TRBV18 CASSPPGQFQETQYF TGTGCCAGCTCACCACCGGGACAGTTCCAAGAGACCCAGTACTTC
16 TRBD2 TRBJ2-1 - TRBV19 CASSMVGLAGYNEQFF TGTGCCAGTAGTATGGTAGGACTAGCTGGCTACAATGAGCAGTTCTTC
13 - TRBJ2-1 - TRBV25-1 CASSDPGVLEQFF TGTGCCAGCAGTGATCCGGGGGTTCTTGAGCAGTTCTTC
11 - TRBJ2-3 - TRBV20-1 CSARSWDTQYF TGCAGTGCTAGATCGTGGGATACGCAGTATTTT